The present T cell receptor (beta chain) was sequenced within a study of OX40 agonist ivuxolimab in advanced cancers. Context from the whole study: Ivuxolimab was an agonistic, fully human IgG2 monoclonal antibody directed against OX40 (CD134), a costimulatory receptor. Intravenous ivuxolimab was administered to patients every 2 weeks at six dose levels: 0.01, 0.1, 0.3, 1.5, 3 and 10 mg/kg. Of the 50 to 55 patients in dose escalation, about 19 had hepatocellular carcinoma, some 15 had melanoma, 9 had renal cell carcinoma and 9 had head and neck cancer. In the dose-escalation cohort, approximately 80% of patients were male, and the mean age was roughly 60 years with a range of roughly 20 to 80. Prior anti-PD-1, anti-PD-L1 or anti-CTLA-4 therapy was permitted, and checkpoint inhibitors had been received by less than 45% of dose-escalation patients. Three dose-escalation patients achieved partial responses, one with hepatocellular carcinoma and two with cutaneous melanoma. Peripheral TCRbeta sequencing was intended to test whether TCR sequence diversity was altered and clonal T-cell expansion was caused by ivuxolimab. The monotherapy dose-escalation portion (N ≈ 55 patients) of the phase I ivuxolimab trial is reported in the paper.

Cut back by 5 bases and 3 bases, the V and J ends lie 8 bases apart. Looking up the germline V gene yields CDR1 MDHEN and CDR2 SYDVKM. From the cysteine up to the phenylalanine, the CDR3 has a length of 12 residues. The entry retains the CDR3 DNA only, 36 bases that are in frame from base 1. The trial excluded patients who had a history of autoimmune disease or who were on systemic immunosuppression. Peripheral blood for TCR sequencing was collected from all dose cohorts at baseline, on cycle 4 day 1, and on cycle 7 day 1. The samples were drawn from a first-in-human, open-label, multicenter phase I dose-escalation trial of ivuxolimab. Adults with locally advanced or metastatic melanoma, renal cell, hepatocellular, or head and neck squamous cell carcinoma were enrolled in the trial. Before TCR sequencing, CD4+ T cells and CD8+ T cells were sorted from peripheral blood as separate populations. There are a few counts of this clone. The target of this receptor is not known. Base qualities are not at hand, and no much larger clone is one base apart.

Paper-wide results and their limitations: On average, CD8+ T cells showed more expanded clones than CD4+ T cells after ivuxolimab. At doses of 0.1 to 3.0 mg/kg, clonal expansion of both CD4+ and CD8+ T cells in blood was seen between baseline and week 6. Antigen specificity was not determined for the clonally expanded peripheral T cells. Low levels of normalized T-cell clonal expansion were also seen in some nonresponding patients. In the 0.1-3.0 mg/kg groups, partial responders had among the lowest normalized peripheral clonal expansion, particularly in CD8+ T cells.

For sequencing of the TCRbeta CDR3 region, genomic DNA was extracted from the sorted cells. TCRbeta CDR3 regions were sequenced using the immunoSEQ Assay. The table was pulled from immuneACCESS by TCRdb, which kept in-frame rearrangements only. Such tables lose some clones; where checked, under half of the loss comes from unresolved V genes, and the rest has no known cause. The sample contains some 59,000 clones, 82% of them found a single time. About 3.8% of the sample is in the top ten clones. The sequence came from an adult with an advanced solid tumor such as melanoma, head and neck, liver or kidney cancer. Sequencing used CD4+ or CD8+ T cells sorted from blood, obtained in a trial of the OX40 agonist ivuxolimab. The rearranged chain carries TRBV28 and TRBJ2-7; the D gene cannot be named for sure. The DNA reads as follows: TGTGCCAGCAGTCCTCCTGACTACGAGCAGTACTTC. This codes for CASSPPDYEQYF. The variable domain in full, with residues beyond the CDR3 obtained from the reference TRBV28 and TRBJ2-7 genes, is DVKVTQSSRYLVKRTGEKVFLECVQDMDHENMFWYRQDPGLGLRLIYFSYDVKMKEKGDIPEGYSVSREKKERFSLILESASTNQTSMYLCASSPPDYEQYFGPGTRLTVT.